This TCR beta chain originates from a study of Ad26.COV2.S vaccination and SARS-CoV-2 variants. Study-wide findings and caveats: Analyses of TCR breadth and depth may have underestimated total T cell responses.

To note about this clone: Its antigen remains unknown.

The method was immunoSEQ multiplex PCR; TCRdb's version includes in-frame clones alone and lacks a portion of them. The sample yields around 420,000 clones, around nine tenths seen once. V was trimmed by 2 bases and J by 6 bases, leaving 14 bases between them. The germline V gene encodes CDR1 SGHRS and CDR2 YFSETQ. The length of the CDR3 is 14 residues. Sample treatment: some 19 received Ad26.COV2.S at low or high dose, single or two shots; roughly five received placebo; per-sample allocation not given. Material that was analyzed had been drawn on day 63 after the first vaccine or placebo injection. Expressing Wuhan-strain SARS-CoV-2 spike, an Ad26 vector served as the vaccine.

The receptor was derived from a person between 18 and 59 years old who received the Ad26.COV2.S COVID-19 vaccine or a placebo. Sequencing was performed on peripheral blood, taken in a trial of Ad26.COV2.S vaccine versus placebo. V gene TRBV5-1 combines with J gene TRBJ1-1, with a possible D match to TRBD1 (6 bases). The CDR3 sequence: CASSLGVGGPEAFF. In DNA, the CDR3 is TGCGCCAGCAGCTTAGGGGTCGGGGGGCCTGAAGCTTTCTTT.